Below are 23 T cell receptor beta chains sequenced from a single sample in a study of blood T cells in healthy people across ages. A J-beta primer mix and a sample-barcoded 5' primer were used in a second PCR of about 7 to 12 cycles. MiXCR, applied by TCRdb to the 5' RACE reads, yields one record per CDR3 protein. The table lists about 760,000 distinct CDR3 sequences, around a quarter of them singletons. In addition, the sample was reused for a study of T cells of mothers and their children.

Material for sequencing was blood. The receptors shown here come from a boy younger than 18 in good health.

This clonotype was counted a few times. The rearrangement links TRBV9 to TRBJ1-2; the match to TRBD1 covers 9 bases. The CDR3 spans 15 residues. V lost 3 bases, J lost 3 bases, and 6 bases stayed unmatched. Germline CDR1 reads SGDLS; CDR2 reads YYNGEE. CDR3 nucleotide sequence: TGTGCCAGCAGCGCGGGGGGACAGGGCCACTATGGCTACACCTTC. Protein sequence: CASSAGGQGHYGYTF.

This chain joins TRBV7-9 and TRBJ1-2, with D possibly being TRBD1 (6 bases). This CDR3 is 15 amino acids long. Trimming pared 4 bases from V and 4 bases from J, leaving 16 bases between. In germline, CDR1 is SEHNR, CDR2 FQNEAQ (reference sequence). The CDR3 nucleotides are TGTGCCAGCAGCTCCCGTCGACAGGATCCCTATGGCTACACCTTC. This codes for CASSSRRQDPYGYTF.

J is TRBJ2-3 and V is TRBV15, with D uncertain. V gave up 3 bases and J gave up 0 bases, with 7 bases separating them. Germline assignment: CDR1 LNHNV and CDR2 YYDKDF (reference sequence). The CDR3 contains 14 residues. CDR3 nucleotide sequence: TGTGCCACCAGCAGTAGACGGAGCACAGATACGCAGTATTTT. This translates into CATSSRRSTDTQYF.

A single count supports this clonotype. The junction differs from germline at one of its ends, possibly a read error. The chain combines TRBV20-1 with TRBJ1-2; D uncertain. The CDR3 contains 15 residues. Per germline, CDR1 DFQATT and CDR2 SNEGSKA (reference sequence). DNA for the CDR3: TGCAGTGCTAGAGTGATCCCCATCCTCGGCTATGGCTCCACCTTC. Protein product: CSARVIPILGYGSTF.

This clonotype was found a few times. V and J are TRBV4-2 and TRBJ2-2; D unclear. The CDR3 is made up of 14 amino acids. Germline V gene data show CDR1 as LGHNA and CDR2 as YNFKEQ. V lost 4 bases to trimming and J lost 7 bases, with 13 bases between them. In nucleotides, the CDR3 is TGTGCCAGCAGCCCAGAAGAGCTTGGCGGGGAGCTGTTTTTT. Amino acids: CASSPEELGGELFF.

This sequence joins TRBV4-2 and TRBJ2-5; D is perhaps TRBD1 (7 bases). V lost 0 bases and J lost 3, with 17 bases in between. The CDR3 is 17 residues long. CDR1 is LGHNA, CDR2 YNFKEQ, per germline. Here the CDR3 reads CASSQEEWSGGKETQYF. CDR3 DNA: TGTGCCAGCAGCCAAGAGGAATGGTCAGGGGGGAAAGAGACCCAGTACTTC.

The J gene is TRBJ2-5, the V gene TRBV4-2, with D perhaps matching TRBD2 (5 bases). The closer fit of TRBJ2-7 to the DNA end suggests the J call may be wrong. Germline CDR1 LGHNA, CDR2 YNFKEQ. The CDR3 is 16 amino acids. The CDR3: CASSQEFTGLHYEQYF. CDR3 coding DNA: TGTGCCAGCAGCCAAGAATTTACCGGACTTCACTACGAGCAGTACTTC.

The chain employs TRBV4-1 and TRBJ1-2, with D tentatively TRBD1 (5 bases). This CDR3 spans 15 amino acids. Trimming shortened V by 0 bases and J by 6 bases, and 14 bases separated the two germline ends. Germline V gene lookup returns CDR1 MGHRA and CDR2 YSYEKL. CDR3 region: CASSQDSRVIHGYTF. The CDR3 DNA follows: TGCGCCAGCAGCCAAGATAGCAGGGTAATCCATGGCTACACCTTC.

The chain employs TRBV20-1 and TRBJ1-1; D ambiguous. Trimming stripped 4 bases from V and 0 bases from J, with 6 bases between. The CDR3 has 12 amino acids. CDR1 and CDR2 from the germline V gene are DFQATT and SNEGSKA (reference sequence). The CDR3 nucleotides are TGCAGTGCTACCCCTCTGAACACTGAAGCTTTCTTT. Its protein is CSATPLNTEAFF.

The chain carries TRBV11-2 and TRBJ1-2, with D perhaps TRBD1 (6 bases). Trimming left V 3 bases short and J 7 bases short, with 12 bases between. The germline V gene has CDR1 SGHAT and CDR2 FQNNGV. CDR3 length: 13 amino acids. The CDR3 here is CASSFTGSGGYTF. CDR3 in DNA: TGTGCCAGCAGCTTCACAGGGAGTGGTGGCTACACCTTC.

This clonotype was counted a single time. This rearrangement joins TRBV27 to TRBJ2-1; 8 nucleotides line up with TRBD2. Per the germline V gene, CDR1 is MNHEY and CDR2 is SMNVEV (reference sequence). The V segment lost 4 bases and the J segment 6 bases; nucleotides outside the gene matches: 14. This CDR3 has 17 amino acids. The CDR3, as DNA: TGTGCCAGCAGTTCCTACCTTACTAGCGGCCCGGCCAATGAGCAGTTCTTC. It specifies CASSSYLTSGPANEQFF.

This chain uses TRBV6-1 with TRBJ1-4; D is unresolved. Trimming shortened V by 4 bases and J by 2 bases, and 8 bases separated the two germline ends. This CDR3 is built from 14 residues. Germline V gene data show CDR1 as MNHNS and CDR2 as SASEGT. CDR3 DNA: TGTGCCAGCAGTGCCCTGGGGACTAATGAAAAACTGTTTTTT. This encodes CASSALGTNEKLFF.

CDR3 protein: CSASWQTDNEQFF. Written as DNA, the CDR3 is TGCAGTGCTAGCTGGCAGACCGACAATGAGCAGTTCTTC. This chain uses TRBV20-1 with TRBJ2-1; D gene uncertain. This CDR3 comprises 13 residues. With 3 bases removed from V and 5 bases from J, the gap between germline ends came to 11 bases. Germline V lookup: CDR1 DFQATT, CDR2 SNEGSKA (reference sequence).

The CDR3 sequence is CASSLGAGGPNNEQFF. CDR3 nucleotide sequence: TGTGCCAGCAGCTTAGGAGCGGGAGGCCCTAACAATGAGCAGTTCTTC. This sequence joins TRBV7-8 and TRBJ2-1; 9 bases agree with TRBD2. Germline lookup yields CDR1 SGHVS and CDR2 FQNEAQ. The CDR3 runs 16 residues. The trim removed 1 base at V and 5 bases at J, leaving 6 bases unmatched. Full variable domain (remainder filled in from reference TRBV7-8 and TRBJ2-1): GAGVSQSPRYKVAKRGQDVALRCDPISGHVSLFWYQQALGQGPEFLTYFQNEAQLDKSGLPSDRFFAERPEGSVSTLKIQRTQQEDSAVYLCASSLGAGGPNNEQFFGPGTRLTVL.

The genes are TRBV7-2 and TRBJ2-2, with D possibly TRBD1 on 6 matching bases. This CDR3 has 15 residues. Germline V gene lookup returns CDR1 SGHTA and CDR2 FQGNSA. V was shortened by 5 bases and J by 2 bases, with 12 bases between the two germline ends. The DNA for the CDR3 is TGTGCCAGCAGCGCGGACAGAATAAACACCGGGGAGCTGTTTTTT. Amino acids: CASSADRINTGELFF. The whole variable domain, filled in from reference TRBV7-2 and TRBJ2-2, reads GAGVSQSPSNKVTEKGKDVELRCDPISGHTALYWYRQSLGQGLEFLIYFQGNSAPDKSGLPSDRFSAERTGGSVSTLTIQRTQQEDSAVYLCASSADRINTGELFFGEGSRLTVL.

This sequence joins TRBV10-3 and TRBJ2-5, with D uncertain. Germline-derived CDR1 and CDR2 are ENHRY and SYGVKD. This CDR3 has 13 amino acids. V was shortened by 3 bases and J by 11 bases, with 16 bases between the two germline ends. The CDR3 sequence is CAISESRAREQYF. The CDR3 DNA follows: TGTGCCATCAGTGAATCCCGGGCCCGAGAGCAGTACTTC.

The rearrangement links TRBV10-3 to TRBJ2-7; TRBD1 aligns across 7 bases. The CDR3 consists of 13 residues. Germline-derived CDR1 and CDR2 are ENHRY and SYGVKD. V shed 6 bases and J 3 bases; nucleotides not matched to a gene: 5. The CDR3 DNA sequence: TGTGCCATCAGCCGGGACAGAGTCTACGAGCAGTACTTC. This codes for CAISRDRVYEQYF.

This clonotype appeared many times. V gene TRBV10-3 combines with J gene TRBJ1-1, with D possibly being TRBD1 (5 bases). The CDR3 runs to 15 residues. Looked up from germline, CDR1 is ENHRY and CDR2 is SYGVKD. V dropped 6 bases and J dropped 3 bases, with 17 bases sitting between them. The CDR3 sequence: CAIRGRDPRDTEAFF. The CDR3 DNA reads as TGTGCCATCAGGGGGCGGGACCCAAGGGACACTGAAGCTTTCTTT.

The sample holds a few counts of this clonotype. J is TRBJ2-7 and V is TRBV7-9; possibly TRBD1 for D (7 bases). V was trimmed by 4 bases and J by 3 bases, leaving 19 bases between them. The CDR3 is 16 amino acids. Germline V lookup: CDR1 SEHNR, CDR2 FQNEAQ (reference sequence). In DNA, the CDR3 is TGTGCCAGCAGCTGGGATCGGGGGACAGACTTCTACGAGCAGTACTTC. It yields the protein CASSWDRGTDFYEQYF.

In its sample, this clonotype was seen a few times. The chain links TRBV4-1 to TRBJ2-5, with D unclear. Per the germline V gene, CDR1 is MGHRA and CDR2 is YSYEKL. The CDR3 sequence is 16 residues long. V lost 2 bases, J lost 2 bases, and 15 bases lay in between. The CDR3: CASSQIEIVGQETQYF. CDR3 bases: TGCGCCAGCAGCCAAATAGAAATCGTAGGTCAAGAGACCCAGTACTTC.

This clonotype was detected a few times. V and J are TRBV4-2 and TRBJ2-3; no firm D call. The germline V and J ends were trimmed by 5 bases and 1 base, with 13 bases remaining between them. Germline CDR1 and CDR2: LGHNA and YNFKEQ. CDR3 length equals 15 residues. CDR3 sequence (DNA): TGTGCCAGCAGCACGGCAGGTCGGGGCACAGATACGCAGTATTTT. Translating gives CASSTAGRGTDTQYF.

This chain connects TRBV28 to TRBJ2-1; a weak D match, TRBD1 (7 bases). The DNA end favors TRBJ2-7, so the J call may be wrong. CDR1 is MDHEN and CDR2 is SYDVKM in the germline V gene. This CDR3 is 16 amino acids long. The DNA of the CDR3 is TGTGCCAGCAGTTTATTCCCCGGAGGGGGCCGCGACGAGCAGTACTTC. Residues: CASSLFPGGGRDEQYF.

This clonotype turned up a few times. Lacking the conserved final phenylalanine or tryptophan, this CDR3 likely reflects a read error. No DNA is shown, since the ends of the CDR3 on it are uncertain; the CDR3 is the one TCRdb lists. The chain has TRBV6-1 and TRBJ1-1; the table's D call, TRBD1, was not checked against the DNA. 12 amino acids form the CDR3, both terminal residues included. Germline loops: CDR1 MNHNS, CDR2 SASEGT. CDR3: CASSPQDRNGAL.